This T cell receptor (beta chain) was captured in a study of OX40 agonist ivuxolimab in advanced cancers. Overall study: Two cutaneous melanoma patients and one hepatocellular carcinoma patient, three in all, had partial responses.

Germline CDR1 and CDR2: SGHRS and YFSETQ. V lost 4 bases to trimming and J lost 10 bases; unmatched junction nucleotides: 10. CDR3 size: 14 residues. Method: immunoSEQ multiplex PCR; TCRdb's copy keeps in-frame clones and lacks some. This table has about 120,000 clones, roughly nine tenths appearing once. J is TRBJ1-4 and V is TRBV5-1, with TRBD1 identical over 7 bases. This TCR came from an adult with an advanced solid tumor such as melanoma, head and neck, liver or kidney cancer. Sequenced material: CD4+ or CD8+ T cells sorted from blood, taken in a trial of the OX40 agonist ivuxolimab. The CDR3 region has the DNA TGCGCCAGCAGCGTCTTCCAGGGGGGAGGAAAACTGTTTTTT. It yields the protein CASSVFQGGGKLFF.